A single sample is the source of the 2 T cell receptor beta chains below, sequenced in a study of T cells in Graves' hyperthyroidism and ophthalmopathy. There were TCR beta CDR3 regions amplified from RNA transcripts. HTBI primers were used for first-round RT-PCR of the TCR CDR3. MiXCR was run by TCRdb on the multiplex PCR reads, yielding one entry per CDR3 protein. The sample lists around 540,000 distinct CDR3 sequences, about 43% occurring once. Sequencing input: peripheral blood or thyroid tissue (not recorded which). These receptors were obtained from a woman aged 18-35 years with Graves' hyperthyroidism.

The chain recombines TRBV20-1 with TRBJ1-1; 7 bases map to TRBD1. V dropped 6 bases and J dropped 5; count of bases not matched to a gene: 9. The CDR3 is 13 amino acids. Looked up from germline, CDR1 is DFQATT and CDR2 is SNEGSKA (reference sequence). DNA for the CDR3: TGCAGTGCCAAGACAGGGTTGGGAACTGAAGCTTTCTTT. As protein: CSAKTGLGTEAFF.

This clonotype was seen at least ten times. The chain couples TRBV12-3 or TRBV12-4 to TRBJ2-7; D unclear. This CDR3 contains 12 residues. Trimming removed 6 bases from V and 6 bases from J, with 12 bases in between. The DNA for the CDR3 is TGTGCCAGCAGCCTGAACGAACGCGAGCAGTACTTC. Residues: CASSLNEREQYF.